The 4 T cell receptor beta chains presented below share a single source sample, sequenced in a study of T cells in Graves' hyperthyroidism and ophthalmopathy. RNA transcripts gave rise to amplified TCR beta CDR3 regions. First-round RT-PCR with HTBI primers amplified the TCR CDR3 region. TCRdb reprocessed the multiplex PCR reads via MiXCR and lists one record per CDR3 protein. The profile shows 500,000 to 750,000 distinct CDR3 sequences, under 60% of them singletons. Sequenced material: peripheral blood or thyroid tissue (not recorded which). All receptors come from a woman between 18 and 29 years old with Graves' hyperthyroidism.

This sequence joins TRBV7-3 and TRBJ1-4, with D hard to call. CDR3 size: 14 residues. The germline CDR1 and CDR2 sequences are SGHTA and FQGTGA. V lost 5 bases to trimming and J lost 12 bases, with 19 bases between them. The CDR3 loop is CASSLPPGGGELFF. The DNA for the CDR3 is TGTGCCAGCAGCCTGCCACCGGGAGGCGGGGAACTGTTTTTT.

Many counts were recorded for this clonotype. CDR3 sequence (DNA): TGTGCCAGCGCGACAGGGAGCAATCAGCCCCAGCATTTT. It encodes CASATGSNQPQHF. The chain links TRBV2 to TRBJ1-5; TRBD1 agrees at 7 bases. Trimming took 8 bases from V and 1 from J; bases not matched to a gene: 2. The CDR3 is 13 amino acids. CDR1 and CDR2 (germline): SNHLY, FYNNEI.

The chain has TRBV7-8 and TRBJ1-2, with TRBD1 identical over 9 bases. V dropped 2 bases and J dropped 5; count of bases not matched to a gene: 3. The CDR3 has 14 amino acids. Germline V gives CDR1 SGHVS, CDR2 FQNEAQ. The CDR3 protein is CASSLLDRGYGYTF. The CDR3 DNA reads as TGTGCCAGCAGCTTACTCGACAGGGGGTATGGCTACACCTTC.

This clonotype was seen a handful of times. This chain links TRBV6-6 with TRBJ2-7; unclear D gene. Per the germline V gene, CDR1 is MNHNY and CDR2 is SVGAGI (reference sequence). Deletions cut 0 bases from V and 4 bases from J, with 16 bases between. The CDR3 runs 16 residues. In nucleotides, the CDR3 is TGTGCCAGCAGTTACTCGAACCCAGGAGCCGGGTACGAGCAGTACTTC. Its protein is CASSYSNPGAGYEQYF.